This T cell receptor beta chain derives from a study of CD8+ T cells in alopecia areata. Study conclusions and caveats: In scalp, tofacitinib significantly decreased clonality and expanded CD8+ clones among the top 100. Numerous clones, expanded in lesions, remained in scalp and blood during tofacitinib. Clonality in lesional scalp, especially alopecia totalis/universalis, exceeded that of normal scalp. Normal skin contains resident alphabeta T cells, and these are also sequenced in scalp samples.

Investigators isolated RNA and reverse transcribed it into cDNA to act as the sequencing template. Profiling relied on immunoSEQ multiplex PCR, and the TCRdb table lists in-frame clones only, not all of them. This table has roughly 40,000 clones, over 85% appearing once. On this clone itself: Its antigen is not known.

Trimming cost V 7 bases and J 9 bases; bases outside gene matches: 12. The CDR3 spans 15 residues. Germline V gene sequence: CDR1 SEHNR, CDR2 FQNEAQ (reference sequence). Sample treatment: oral pan-JAK inhibitor, 5-10 mg twice daily. The sample was CD8+ T cells sorted from blood, taken at week 24, from a patient treated with tofacitinib. J is TRBJ2-1 and V is TRBV7-9, with 10 bases identical to TRBD2. This receptor was taken from a human donor with alopecia areata. CDR3: CASIPQSGGAGEQFF. The CDR3 DNA sequence: TGTGCCAGCATCCCACAGAGCGGGGGGGCCGGTGAGCAGTTCTTC.